Shown below are 5 T cell receptor beta chains from a single sample sequenced in a study of cytomegalovirus exposure and HLA in healthy donors (dated by TCRdb to the late 2010s). The library was produced with the immunoSEQ multiplex PCR assay. TCRdb's version of the immuneACCESS table is confined to in-frame rearrangements and falls short of the full clone set. An unresolved V gene accounts for under half of the shortfall where checked; the remainder is of unknown origin. The sample yields about 160,000 clones; roughly 90% were counted once. 2% to 2.5% of the sample belongs to the ten largest clones. The sequenced sample consisted of PBMCs. These receptors were collected from a woman aged 18-35 years in good health and CMV-seronegative.

The gene calls are TRBV25-1 and TRBJ1-6; D may be TRBD1 (6 bases). V was pared by 2 bases and J by 4 bases, with 6 bases between. Germline values: CDR1 MGHDK, CDR2 SYGVNS. The CDR3 spans 14 residues. This CDR3 reads CASSEQGYNSPLHF. CDR3 nucleotides: TGTGCCAGCAGTGAACAGGGGTATAATTCACCCCTCCACTTT.

The V call is TRBV30, the J call TRBJ1-1; D may be TRBD1 (5 bases). The germline V gene encodes CDR1 GTSNPN and CDR2 SVGIG (reference sequence). The germline V and J ends were trimmed by 3 bases and 2 bases, with 7 bases remaining between them. CDR3 size: 12 residues. As DNA, the CDR3 is TGTGCCTGGAGGACAGACAACACTGAAGCTTTCTTT. Its translation: CAWRTDNTEAFF.

The rearrangement joins TRBV19 to TRBJ1-1; tentative D call: TRBD1 (5 bases). Trimming cost V 10 bases and J 7 bases, with 22 bases left between them. CDR3 length: 14 residues. Germline V gene data show CDR1 as LNHDA and CDR2 as SQIVND (reference sequence). CDR3 amino acids: CATGPRAGRIEAFF. CDR3 sequence (DNA): TGTGCCACCGGTCCCCGGGCAGGGAGGATTGAAGCTTTCTTT.

The chain recombines TRBV29-1 with TRBJ2-6; D uncertain. The V gene lost 2 bases and the J gene lost 0 bases, with 8 bases spanning the gap. The CDR3 has 15 residues. CDR1 and CDR2 (germline): SQVTM, ANQGSEA. CDR3 coding DNA: TGCAGCGTTGAAACCAGACTCTCTGGGGCCAACGTCCTGACTTTC. Translation: CSVETRLSGANVLTF.

The rearrangement uses TRBV5-1 and TRBJ2-5; the match to TRBD1 covers 9 bases. The V segment lost 4 bases and the J segment 2 bases; nucleotides outside the gene matches: 9. Germline loops: CDR1 SGHRS, CDR2 YFSETQ. The CDR3 consists of 16 residues. The DNA for the CDR3 is TGCGCCAGCAGCGATACGGTGACAGGGGGGCAAGAGACCCAGTACTTC. This codes for CASSDTVTGGQETQYF. The whole variable domain, remainder taken from reference TRBV5-1 and TRBJ2-5, is KAGVTQTPRYLIKTRGQQVTLSCSPISGHRSVSWYQQTPGQGLQFLFEYFSETQRNKGNFPGRFSGRQFSNSRSEMNVSTLELGDSALYLCASSDTVTGGQETQYFGPGTRLLVL.